This T cell receptor beta chain appears in the sequencing data of a study of cytomegalovirus exposure and HLA in healthy donors. Worth noting for this clone: The antigen is undetermined.

13 Jbeta primers and 60 Vbeta primers were used for the PCR. The method was immunoSEQ multiplex PCR; TCRdb's version includes in-frame clones alone and lacks a portion of them. The table shows about 130,000 clones, with about 82% occurring only once. General observations from the study: Upon later analysis, TCR association rates were observed to vary by HLA locus, being highest for DRB1 and lowest for HLA-C.

The clonotype comes from a boy aged 5-17 years in good health and CMV-seronegative. The specimen was PBMCs.

CDR3 amino acids: CASSQAPPGLAGFTDTQYF. The CDR3 nucleotides are TGCGCCAGCAGCCAAGCTCCTCCGGGACTAGCGGGTTTCACAGATACGCAGTATTTT. V gene TRBV4-1 combines with J gene TRBJ2-3, with TRBD2 matching over 12 bases. The CDR3 is 19 amino acids. The germline CDR1 and CDR2 sequences are MGHRA and YSYEKL. The trim removed 1 base at V and 2 bases at J, leaving 10 bases unmatched.